One sample yielded the 11 T cell receptor beta chains listed below, sequenced in a study of T cell responses to AZD1222 COVID-19 vaccine. The assay was immunoSEQ multiplex PCR, and TCRdb's table has in-frame clones only and misses some. The profile shows about 140,000 clones, approximately 84% of them singletons. The specimen comprised peripheral blood, sampled on day 0 of AZD1222 vaccination. Receptors originate from an adult in good health.

The chain recombines TRBV5-5 with TRBJ1-2, with TRBD1 identical over 8 bases. The V segment lost 5 bases and the J segment 6 bases; nucleotides outside the gene matches: 15. CDR3 length equals 16 residues. CDR1 and CDR2 (germline): SGHKS, YYEKEE (reference sequence). The CDR3 here is CASSFLGNDRGDGYTF. The CDR3 DNA sequence: TGTGCCAGCAGTTTCCTTGGGAACGACAGGGGAGATGGCTACACCTTC.

The chain has TRBV29-1 and TRBJ2-2, with TRBD1 as a possible D gene (6 bases). V was shortened by 6 bases and J by 1 base, with 9 bases between the two germline ends. This CDR3 contains 13 residues. Germline V gene lookup returns CDR1 SQVTM and CDR2 ANQGSEA. CDR3 sequence reads: CSVRQENTGELFF. CDR3 DNA sequence: TGCAGCGTCCGACAGGAGAACACCGGGGAGCTGTTTTTT.

Details on this clone: The same CDR3 also results from other DNA sequences found in this sample. V is TRBV5-1 and J is TRBJ1-5; no clear D. Trimming took 0 bases from V and 0 from J, leaving 7 bases between them. Germline loops: CDR1 SGHRS, CDR2 YFSETQ. The CDR3 runs to 15 residues. CDR3 coding DNA: TGCGCCAGCAGCTTGGACGGATATAGCAATCAGCCCCAGCATTTT. Protein: CASSLDGYSNQPQHF.

This clone came up once. This chain links TRBV27 with TRBJ2-1; possible D gene TRBD1, 5 bases. The germline V and J ends were trimmed by 4 bases and 5 bases, with 9 bases remaining between them. Germline CDR1 and CDR2: MNHEY and SMNVEV (reference sequence). CDR3 length: 13 residues. CDR3 DNA sequence: TGTGCCAGCAGTTCGCAGGGAAACAATGAGCAGTTCTTC. This codes for CASSSQGNNEQFF.

The genes are TRBV27 and TRBJ2-1; D gene unclear. The germline CDR1 and CDR2 sequences are MNHEY and SMNVEV (reference sequence). The CDR3 has 13 amino acids. V lost 8 bases to trimming and J lost 1 base, with 9 bases between them. The CDR3 region has the DNA TGTGCCAGCGCGAAGAAGTCCTACAATGAGCAGTTCTTC. It codes for CASAKKSYNEQFF.

This chain joins TRBV30 and TRBJ1-2; D may be TRBD1 (5 bases). The germline V gene has CDR1 GTSNPN and CDR2 SVGIG (reference sequence). With 3 bases removed from V and 4 bases from J, the gap between germline ends came to 9 bases. The CDR3 length is 12 residues. The CDR3 DNA sequence: TGTGCCTGGAGCGCGACAGTCTATGGCTACACCTTC. It yields the protein CAWSATVYGYTF.

The CDR3 sequence: CAWSTGQSNQPQHF. Here the CDR3 DNA reads TGTGCCTGGAGTACCGGACAGTCCAATCAGCCCCAGCATTTT. The chain employs TRBV30 and TRBJ1-5; possibly TRBD1 for D (6 bases). V was shortened by 2 bases and J by 3 bases, with 11 bases between the two germline ends. This CDR3 is built from 14 residues. The V gene's germline CDR1 is GTSNPN and CDR2 SVGIG (reference sequence).

This clone was observed a handful of times. The chain is built from TRBV11-2 and TRBJ1-4; D remains ambiguous. Per germline, CDR1 SGHAT and CDR2 FQNNGV. The CDR3 runs 16 residues. Deletions cut 4 bases from V and 8 bases from J, with 20 bases between. CDR3 DNA: TGTGCCAGCAGCTCGCCAAGCCATTACTCATTGGAAAAACTGTTTTTT. It codes for CASSSPSHYSLEKLFF.

The V call is TRBV9, the J call TRBJ1-2, with D possibly TRBD1 on 5 matching bases. V lost 4 bases and J lost 9, with 16 bases in between. Germline loops: CDR1 SGDLS, CDR2 YYNGEE. This CDR3 region has 13 residues. CDR3 amino acids: CASSRSGGESYTF. Written as DNA, the CDR3 is TGTGCCAGCAGCCGCTCTGGGGGAGAGAGCTACACCTTC. The variable domain in full, completed from reference TRBV9 and TRBJ1-2, reads DSGVTQTPKHLITATGQRVTLRCSPRSGDLSVYWYQQSLDQGLQFLIQYYNGEERAKGNILERFSAQQFPDLHSELNLSSLELGDSALYFCASSRSGGESYTFGSGTRLTVV.

This clone came up a few times. This chain connects TRBV6-1 to TRBJ1-5; a possible D gene is TRBD1 (6 bases). Trimming removed 2 bases from V and 4 bases from J, with 15 bases in between. The CDR3 sequence is 16 residues long. Germline assignment: CDR1 MNHNS and CDR2 SASEGT. The CDR3 sequence: CASSERSGGGNQPQHF. DNA for the CDR3: TGTGCCAGCAGTGAACGTTCGGGGGGCGGGAATCAGCCCCAGCATTTT.

The genes are TRBV21-1 and TRBJ1-5; TRBD1 reflects the table's D call only, with no check against the DNA. TRBV21-1 is annotated as a pseudogene. CDR3 size: 16 residues. This CDR3 reads CASTWTGRGPNQPQHF. DNA of the CDR3: TGTGCCAGTACTTGGACAGGGCGAGGGCCCAATCAGCCCCAGCATTTT.